This T cell receptor beta chain was identified in a study of CD8 T cells in Susac syndrome. This CDR3 spans 14 amino acids. Between the trimmed V and J ends, which lost 3 bases and 1 base, there was a span of 10 bases. Germline-derived CDR1 and CDR2 are SGHNT and YYREEE (reference sequence). RNA totalling about 0.45 to 1 ug underwent reverse transcription with random hexamers. TCRdb re-analysed the immunoSEQ multiplex PCR reads in MiXCR, keeping a single row per CDR3 protein. The sample consists of under 200,000 distinct CDR3 sequences, around 95% of them appearing once. The chain couples TRBV5-4 to TRBJ1-1; no clear D. This TCR was sampled from a human donor in good health. The sequencing sample was made of CD4+ T cells from PBMCs. CDR3 sequence (DNA): TGTGCCAGCAGCTCAAGGACGGAGAACACTGAAGCTTTCTTT. It encodes CASSSRTENTEAFF. Based on the CDR3 plus reference TRBV5-4 and TRBJ1-1, the full variable domain is ETGVTQSPTHLIKTRGQQVTLRCSSQSGHNTVSWYQQALGQGPQFIFQYYREEENGRGNFPPRFSGLQFPNYSSELNVNALELDDSALYLCASSSRTENTEAFFGQGTRLTVV.